These 5 T cell receptor beta chains share one sample of origin, sequenced in a study of T cells in Graves' hyperthyroidism and ophthalmopathy. From RNA transcripts, TCR beta CDR3 regions were amplified. HTBI primers were used for first-round RT-PCR of the TCR CDR3. Each CDR3 protein is one row after TCRdb ran MiXCR on the multiplex PCR reads. The table lists about 420,000 distinct CDR3 sequences, about 13% of them singletons. Sequenced: blood. These receptors all stem from a woman aged 18-29 years with Graves' hyperthyroidism.

Ten or more counts support this clonotype. This rearrangement joins TRBV29-1 to TRBJ1-1; tentative D call: TRBD1 (5 bases). Germline values: CDR1 SQVTM, CDR2 ANQGSEA. The CDR3 loop spans 11 amino acids. CDR3: CASGTAGKAFF. The CDR3 DNA reads as TGCGCAAGCGGGACGGCGGGGAAAGCTTTCTTT.

At least ten counts were recorded for this clonotype. The J gene is TRBJ2-1, the V gene TRBV5-1, with D perhaps matching TRBD1 (6 bases). CDR1 and CDR2 from the germline V gene are SGHRS and YFSETQ. The V and J ends lost 3 bases and 2 bases respectively, with 12 bases between them. The CDR3 is 15 amino acids. CDR3 nucleotides: TGCGCCAGCAGCTCCACAGGGACCACCTACAATGAGCAGTTCTTC. Its translation is CASSSTGTTYNEQFF. Drawing the rest from reference TRBV5-1 and TRBJ2-1, the complete variable domain is KAGVTQTPRYLIKTRGQQVTLSCSPISGHRSVSWYQQTPGQGLQFLFEYFSETQRNKGNFPGRFSGRQFSNSRSEMNVSTLELGDSALYLCASSSTGTTYNEQFFGPGTRLTVL.

This clonotype was counted at least ten times. J is TRBJ2-5 and V is TRBV7-2; no reliable D call. This CDR3 comprises 16 residues. Per the germline V gene, CDR1 is SGHTA and CDR2 is FQGNSA. Trimming left V 3 bases short and J 5 bases short, with 19 bases between. In DNA, the CDR3 is TGTGCCAGCAGCTTCACAGTAGCTCACCAAGCGGAGACCCAGTACTTC. Its protein product is CASSFTVAHQAETQYF.

This clonotype was seen ten or more times. The J gene is TRBJ2-1, the V gene TRBV11-1; a possible D gene is TRBD2 (5 bases). CDR1 is SGHAT, CDR2 FQDESV, per germline (reference sequence). The V and J ends lost 7 bases and 4 bases respectively, with 14 bases between them. The CDR3 length is 14 residues. CDR3 DNA: TGTGCCAGCACCCTAGCTGGGCAATACAATGAGCAGTTCTTC. Residues: CASTLAGQYNEQFF.

The rearrangement joins TRBV27 to TRBJ1-2; no clear D gene. CDR3 length: 13 residues. With 2 bases removed from V and 6 bases from J, the gap between germline ends came to 10 bases. CDR1 is MNHEY and CDR2 is SMNVEV in the germline V gene (reference sequence). The DNA of the CDR3 is TGTGCCAGCAGTTTAAGGAGGGAACATGGCTACACCTTC. This gives the protein CASSLRREHGYTF.